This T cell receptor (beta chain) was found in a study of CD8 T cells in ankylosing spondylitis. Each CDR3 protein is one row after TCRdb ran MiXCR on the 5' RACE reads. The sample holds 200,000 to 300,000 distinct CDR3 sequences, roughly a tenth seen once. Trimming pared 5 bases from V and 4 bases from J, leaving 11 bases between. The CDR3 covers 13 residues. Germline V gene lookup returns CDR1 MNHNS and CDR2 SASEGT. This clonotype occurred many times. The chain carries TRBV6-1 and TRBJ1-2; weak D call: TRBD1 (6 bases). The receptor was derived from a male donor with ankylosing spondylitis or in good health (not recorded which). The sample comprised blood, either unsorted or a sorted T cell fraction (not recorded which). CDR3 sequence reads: CASSTGTSYGYTF. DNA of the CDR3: TGTGCCAGCAGTACAGGGACAAGCTATGGCTACACCTTC.